These 26 T cell receptor beta chains share one sample of origin, sequenced in a study of T cell changes during pregnancy in multiple sclerosis. Using immunoSEQ multiplex PCR, the repertoire was profiled, and TCRdb retains in-frame clones only, with some absent. The table includes 50,000 or so clones, approximately 90% detected once. This specimen was CD4+ T cells from peripheral blood mononuclear cells, taken before pregnancy. The receptors were gathered from a female donor with multiple sclerosis, enrolled in a pregnancy study.

J is TRBJ1-1 and V is TRBV18; D is uncertain. V gave up 6 bases and J gave up 1 base, with 9 bases separating them. CDR3 length equals 13 residues. Germline CDR1 KGHSH, CDR2 LQKENI. In DNA, the CDR3 is TGTGCCAGCTCGCTAACAGAGAACACTGAAGCTTTCTTT. It codes for CASSLTENTEAFF. Full variable domain (remainder filled in from reference TRBV18 and TRBJ1-1): NAGVMQNPRHLVRRRGQEARLRCSPMKGHSHVYWYRQLPEEGLKFMVYLQKENIIDESGMPKERFSAEFPKEGPSILRIQQVVRGDSAAYFCASSLTENTEAFFGQGTRLTVV.

The chain couples TRBV7-2 to TRBJ1-1, with 7 bases identical to TRBD1. Germline V gene sequence: CDR1 SGHTA, CDR2 FQGNSA. V trimming: 5 bases; J trimming: 5 bases; junction bases outside the gene matches: 8. The CDR3 totals 14 residues. The CDR3 DNA reads TGTGCCAGCAGCCCCAGACAGGGTAGAACTGAAGCTTTCTTT. This translates into CASSPRQGRTEAFF.

This clone was recorded only once. The rearrangement joins TRBV7-9 to TRBJ2-5, with TRBD2 matching 7 bases. The CDR3 is made up of 15 amino acids. CDR1 SEHNR and CDR2 FQNEAQ come from the germline V gene (reference sequence). V lost 5 bases and J lost 2; bases outside the gene matches: 8. The CDR3 loop reads CASSPGTIHQETQYF. In DNA, the CDR3 is TGTGCCAGCAGCCCCGGGACTATCCATCAAGAGACCCAGTACTTC.

The V and J genes are TRBV5-1 and TRBJ2-2; 8 nucleotides line up with TRBD2. The CDR3 has 15 amino acids. The germline gives CDR1 SGHRS, CDR2 YFSETQ. V dropped 4 bases and J dropped 5; count of bases not matched to a gene: 7. DNA of the CDR3: TGCGCCAGCAGCGTAAGCGGGAGTCGGACCGGGGAGCTGTTTTTT. Encoded protein: CASSVSGSRTGELFF.

This chain uses TRBV5-1 with TRBJ2-5; a possible D gene is TRBD1 (6 bases). V was cut by 8 bases and J by 1 base, with 15 bases left in between. Germline assignment: CDR1 SGHRS and CDR2 YFSETQ. This CDR3 is 14 amino acids long. CDR3 in DNA: TGCGCCAGTCACTTCCAGGGGCGCCAAGAGACCCAGTACTTC. Translation gives CASHFQGRQETQYF.

This chain's CDR3 is CASRRTGPLGDTQYF. The CDR3 nucleotides are TGCGCCAGCAGGAGGACAGGACCCTTGGGAGATACGCAGTATTTT. J is TRBJ2-3 and V is TRBV10-1, with 7 bases identical to TRBD1. The CDR3 totals 15 residues. In germline, CDR1 is WNHNN, CDR2 SYGVQD (reference sequence). V gave up 6 bases and J gave up 5 bases; unmatched junction bases: 11.

The chain joins TRBV5-4 to TRBJ2-7, with TRBD1 as a possible D gene (5 bases). This CDR3 comprises 15 residues. The germline CDR1 and CDR2 sequences are SGHNT and YYREEE (reference sequence). The ends were cut back, 2 bases at V and 1 base at J, with 13 bases in the middle. For the CDR3, the DNA is TGTGCCAGCAGCTTCGGCGAGAAGGGGTCCTACGAGCAGTACTTC. Amino acids: CASSFGEKGSYEQYF.

This clone was seen once. V usage is TRBV5-6 and J usage is TRBJ2-7; a weak D match, TRBD2 (7 bases). V lost 0 bases and J lost 5, with 18 bases in between. Germline V gene lookup returns CDR1 SGHDT and CDR2 YYEEEE. CDR3 size: 16 residues. CDR3 region: CASSLDGIGRGDEQYF. CDR3 nucleotide sequence: TGTGCCAGCAGCTTGGACGGGATAGGGAGGGGGGACGAGCAGTACTTC.

In its sample, this clone was seen once. The chain carries TRBV5-1 and TRBJ1-1; TRBD1 matches 9 bases. The V and J ends lost 5 bases and 3 bases, in that order; junction bases with no gene match: 14. Per germline, CDR1 SGHRS and CDR2 YFSETQ. This CDR3 has 17 amino acids. The CDR3 reads CASRRTGTGKQDTEAFF. The CDR3 bases are TGCGCCAGCAGACGAACCGGGACAGGGAAACAGGACACTGAAGCTTTCTTT.

The rearrangement uses TRBV6-5 and TRBJ2-7; 11 bases are a match to TRBD1. V shed 2 bases, J shed 7 bases, and the junction held 7 bases outside the gene matches. Looked up from germline, CDR1 is MNHEY and CDR2 is SVGAGI. The CDR3 loop spans 15 amino acids. The CDR3 coding sequence is TGTGCCAGCAGTTACCTTGGACAGGGGGCGAGGGAGCAGTACTTC. This encodes CASSYLGQGAREQYF.

V usage is TRBV4-3 and J usage is TRBJ2-1; 7 bases agree with TRBD2. V lost 5 bases, J lost 5 bases, and 9 bases stayed unmatched. CDR3 length: 15 amino acids. Per germline, CDR1 LGHNA and CDR2 YSLEER. In nucleotides, the CDR3 is TGCGCCAGCAGCAGGGGCCTAGCGGTGGACAATGAGCAGTTCTTC. It is translated as CASSRGLAVDNEQFF.

The J gene is TRBJ2-3, the V gene TRBV7-6, with D perhaps matching TRBD2 (5 bases). The germline gives CDR1 SGHVS, CDR2 FNYEAQ. V dropped 2 bases and J dropped 6 bases, with 12 bases sitting between them. This CDR3 has 14 amino acids. CDR3 region: CASSLNPGVDTQYF. The CDR3, as DNA: TGTGCCAGCAGCTTAAATCCCGGGGTGGATACGCAGTATTTT.

This sequence joins TRBV19 and TRBJ1-4; 7 bases map to TRBD1. The CDR3 is made up of 14 amino acids. The V segment lost 5 bases and the J segment 4 bases; nucleotides outside the gene matches: 4. CDR1 is LNHDA and CDR2 is SQIVND in the germline V gene (reference sequence). CDR3 coding DNA: TGTGCCAGTAGTCCCAGGGGGAGTAATGAAAAACTGTTTTTT. Translation: CASSPRGSNEKLFF.

The chain uses TRBV5-1 and TRBJ2-3; 10 bases line up with TRBD2. The CDR3 extends over 13 amino acids. The trim removed 3 bases at V and 14 bases at J, leaving 9 bases unmatched. CDR1 is SGHRS, CDR2 YFSETQ, per germline. This chain's CDR3 is CASSSLAGGPVYF. Written as DNA, the CDR3 is TGCGCCAGCAGCTCATTAGCGGGAGGCCCAGTGTATTTT.

DNA for the CDR3: TGTGCCAGCAGCTTAGGGGGTCCGGCGGGTTCTAGCACAGATACGCAGTATTTT. Amino acids: CASSLGGPAGSSTDTQYF. V gene TRBV7-2 combines with J gene TRBJ2-3, with a tentative D call TRBD2 (5 bases). V lost 1 base and J lost 0, with 17 bases in between. The germline V gene encodes CDR1 SGHTA and CDR2 FQGNSA. The CDR3 contains 18 residues.

This clone turned up a few times. The chain is built from TRBV9 and TRBJ1-3, with D maybe TRBD1 (5 bases). The germline CDR1 and CDR2 sequences are SGDLS and YYNGEE. This CDR3 contains 16 residues. The V and J ends lost 2 bases and 0 bases respectively, with 12 bases between them. The CDR3 protein is CASSVTDQFSGNTIYF. The CDR3 DNA reads as TGTGCCAGCAGCGTGACAGACCAGTTCTCTGGAAACACCATATATTTT.

The table lists this clone with a few counts. The V gene is TRBV5-6, the J gene TRBJ2-3, with 8 bases that match TRBD2. This CDR3 has 19 amino acids. Germline lookup yields CDR1 SGHDT and CDR2 YYEEEE. Trimming cost V 2 bases and J 0 bases; bases outside gene matches: 14. The CDR3 coding sequence is TGTGCCAGCAGCTTACGTCGAACGGGGGGGCAGGGTAGCACAGATACGCAGTATTTT. Protein: CASSLRRTGGQGSTDTQYF.

The CDR3 nucleotides are TGTGCCAGCAGACGGGACAGGGTTTCTGGAAACACCATATATTTT. Its protein product is CASRRDRVSGNTIYF. The chain is built from TRBV6-5 and TRBJ1-3; 9 positions match TRBD1. This CDR3 region has 15 residues. J was trimmed by 1 base and V by 6 bases; bases with no gene match: 4. Germline CDR1 and CDR2: MNHEY and SVGAGI.

This sequence joins TRBV5-1 and TRBJ2-1, with a tentative D call TRBD1 (6 bases). The germline gives CDR1 SGHRS, CDR2 YFSETQ. CDR3 length: 14 amino acids. V was cut by 4 bases and J by 0 bases, with 8 bases left in between. This CDR3 is CASSGGNSYNEQFF. The CDR3, as DNA: TGCGCCAGCAGCGGGGGCAACTCCTACAATGAGCAGTTCTTC.

The CDR3 sequence: CASSLVPRRDHTDTQYF. The DNA for the CDR3 is TGTGCCAGCAGCTTAGTACCCAGGCGGGACCACACAGATACGCAGTATTTT. The V and J genes are TRBV7-9 and TRBJ2-3; D might be TRBD2 (6 bases). The CDR3 covers 17 residues. From germline, CDR1 is SEHNR and CDR2 FQNEAQ (reference sequence). Trimming stripped 1 base from V and 2 bases from J, with 16 bases between.

The rearrangement joins TRBV19 to TRBJ2-7; D is perhaps TRBD2 (5 bases). This CDR3 is built from 14 residues. The V gene's germline CDR1 is LNHDA and CDR2 SQIVND (reference sequence). Between the trimmed V and J ends, which lost 4 bases and 6 bases, there was a span of 16 bases. This CDR3 is CASSTGLSRGEQYF. CDR3 coding DNA: TGTGCCAGTAGTACCGGACTGTCTCGGGGCGAGCAGTACTTC.

CDR3 region: CAISERDTRTEAFF. The CDR3, as DNA: TGTGCCATCAGTGAGCGGGATACCCGGACTGAAGCTTTCTTT. The rearrangement uses TRBV10-3 and TRBJ1-1, with D unresolved. Germline CDR1 ENHRY, CDR2 SYGVKD. Between the trimmed V and J ends, which lost 2 bases and 5 bases, there was a span of 12 bases. This CDR3 comprises 14 residues.

The rearrangement joins TRBV6-5 to TRBJ1-1; possible D gene TRBD1, 6 bases. V was shortened by 0 bases and J by 10 bases, with 18 bases between the two germline ends. CDR3 size: 15 residues. Germline lookup yields CDR1 MNHEY and CDR2 SVGAGI. The CDR3 DNA reads TGTGCCAGCAGTTACTCGAGAGGGACACGAGGCGCAGCTTTCTTT. This gives the protein CASSYSRGTRGAAFF.

The chain is built from TRBV19 and TRBJ1-5; D gene ambiguous. This CDR3 comprises 16 residues. The V gene lost 1 base and the J gene lost 0 bases, with 10 bases spanning the gap. Per germline, CDR1 LNHDA and CDR2 SQIVND (reference sequence). The DNA for the CDR3 is TGTGCCAGTAGTATAGGGCCCCAATATAGCAATCAGCCCCAGCATTTT. It encodes CASSIGPQYSNQPQHF.

The chain joins TRBV11-2 to TRBJ1-2, with 9 bases that match TRBD1. Germline CDR1 reads SGHAT; CDR2 reads FQNNGV. The length of the CDR3 is 13 residues. Losses at the gene ends were 3 bases for V and 6 bases for J; bases not matched to a gene: 2. DNA for the CDR3: TGTGCCAGCAGCTTGGGACAGGGTCATGGCTACACCTTC. Protein product: CASSLGQGHGYTF. The whole variable domain, filled in from reference TRBV11-2 and TRBJ1-2, reads EAGVAQSPRYKIIEKRQSVAFWCNPISGHATLYWYQQILGQGPKLLIQFQNNGVVDDSQLPKDRFSAERLKGVDSTLKIQPAKLEDSAVYLCASSLGQGHGYTFGSGTRLTVV.

The chain combines TRBV2 with TRBJ2-4; 9 nucleotides align to TRBD2. CDR1 and CDR2 (germline): SNHLY, FYNNEI. This CDR3 is 14 amino acids long. The V gene end was trimmed by 3 bases and the J gene end by 6 bases; junction bases not matched to a gene: 3. The DNA for the CDR3 is TGTGCCAGCAGTGACCGCGGGAGGGGAAACATTCAGTACTTC. It encodes CASSDRGRGNIQYF.